The 16 T cell receptor beta chains below were found in one sample sequenced in a study of cytomegalovirus exposure and HLA in healthy donors (TCRdb year 2017). Preparation of the library involved the immunoSEQ multiplex PCR assay. A mixture of 60 forward primers for TCR Vbeta segments and 13 reverse primers for TCR Jbeta segments was used in the multiplex PCR. The immuneACCESS repertoire file appears here via TCRdb, limited to in-frame rearrangements. These files lack a portion of the clones; in checked studies, under half of the deficit traces to unresolved V genes, and the cause of the others is not known. The sample table contains more than 110,000 clones; only one count was recorded for roughly 80% of them. The ten largest clones take up 1.2% of the sample. Sequencing was carried out using PBMCs. The receptors originated from a female donor in good health and CMV-seronegative.

The rearrangement joins TRBV6-6 to TRBJ2-1; 14 nucleotides line up with TRBD2. CDR3 length: 15 amino acids. V dropped 7 bases and J dropped 13; count of bases not matched to a gene: 12. The V gene's germline CDR1 is MNHNY and CDR2 SVGAGI (reference sequence). Here the CDR3 reads CASTNQGTSGGTQFF. The CDR3 DNA reads TGTGCCAGCACCAACCAGGGGACTAGCGGGGGCACCCAGTTCTTC.

This clone turned up a few times. The chain uses TRBV5-1 and TRBJ2-3, with TRBD2 matching over 8 bases. V lost 0 bases to trimming and J lost 4 bases; unmatched junction nucleotides: 7. Germline loops: CDR1 SGHRS, CDR2 YFSETQ. This CDR3 spans 16 amino acids. CDR3: CASSLAAGGIADTQYF. Written as DNA, the CDR3 is TGCGCCAGCAGCTTGGCTGCGGGGGGCATAGCAGATACGCAGTATTTT.

J is TRBJ1-2 and V is TRBV7-9; 8 bases align to TRBD1. The trim removed 4 bases at V and 2 bases at J, leaving 3 bases unmatched. The germline V gene encodes CDR1 SEHNR and CDR2 FQNEAQ (reference sequence). This CDR3 has 14 residues. The CDR3 loop is CASSSRDRNYGYTF. Here the CDR3 DNA reads TGTGCCAGCAGCTCTCGGGACAGGAACTATGGCTACACCTTC.

The V and J genes are TRBV28 and TRBJ2-7, with 9 bases lining up with TRBD2. Trimming removed 9 bases from V and 0 bases from J; junction bases left unmatched: 21. Germline V gene lookup returns CDR1 MDHEN and CDR2 SYDVKM. There are 19 residues in the CDR3. DNA for the CDR3: TGTGCCAGTTGGGCTAGGGACCCTAGCGGGATAAGGAGCTCCTACGAGCAGTACTTC. Encoded protein: CASWARDPSGIRSSYEQYF.

This sequence joins TRBV28 and TRBJ2-7; possible D gene TRBD2, 6 bases. This CDR3 spans 15 amino acids. CDR1 is MDHEN, CDR2 SYDVKM, per germline. The ends were cut back, 5 bases at V and 0 bases at J, with 14 bases in the middle. In DNA form, the CDR3 reads TGTGCCAGCAGTCCTGGGGCCGGGGGCTCCTACGAGCAGTACTTC. It specifies CASSPGAGGSYEQYF.

The chain carries TRBV2 and TRBJ2-1; D is undetermined. The CDR3 contains 15 residues. Trimming removed 3 bases at V and 3 bases at J, with 12 bases between. Germline CDR1 reads SNHLY; CDR2 reads FYNNEI. The DNA for the CDR3 is TGTGCCAGCAGTGATTTGGCGGTTCTCTACAATGAGCAGTTCTTC. Translating gives CASSDLAVLYNEQFF.

The chain links TRBV29-1 to TRBJ1-3; the match to TRBD1 covers 11 bases. Germline CDR1 is SQVTM and CDR2 is ANQGSEA. This CDR3 has 13 residues. Losses at the gene ends were 6 bases for V and 3 bases for J; bases not matched to a gene: 1. CDR3 protein: CSVGTGGGNTIYF. Written as DNA, the CDR3 is TGCAGCGTGGGGACAGGGGGTGGAAACACCATATATTTT.

The rearrangement uses TRBV6-5 and TRBJ1-4; D gene uncertain. Between the trimmed V and J ends, which lost 6 bases and 4 bases, there was a span of 6 bases. Germline V gene data show CDR1 as MNHEY and CDR2 as SVGAGI. This CDR3 is built from 12 residues. The CDR3 region has the DNA TGTGCCAGCAGACGACTTAATGAAAAACTGTTTTTT. This gives the protein CASRRLNEKLFF.

V usage is TRBV14 and J usage is TRBJ1-2; D possibly corresponds to TRBD1 (6 bases). Germline CDR1 and CDR2: SGHDN and FVKESK. V was pared by 4 bases and J by 6 bases, with 21 bases between. The CDR3 loop spans 16 amino acids. CDR3 sequence reads: CASSPDGLRGFHGYTF. The CDR3 DNA follows: TGTGCCAGCAGCCCCGACGGTCTCAGGGGCTTCCATGGCTACACCTTC.

This sequence joins TRBV15 and TRBJ2-7; D not resolved. This CDR3 spans 15 amino acids. Trimming pared 0 bases from V and 2 bases from J, leaving 11 bases between. Germline CDR1 reads LNHNV; CDR2 reads YYDKDF (reference sequence). The CDR3 region is CATSRDLGTTYEQYF. In nucleotides, the CDR3 is TGTGCCACCAGCAGAGATCTGGGTACTACCTACGAGCAGTACTTC.

The CDR3 loop reads CASRTATYEQYF. The DNA for the CDR3 is TGTGCCAGCCGGACAGCTACCTACGAGCAGTACTTC. J is TRBJ2-7 and V is TRBV6-6, with a possible D match to TRBD1 (6 bases). The germline gives CDR1 MNHNY, CDR2 SVGAGI (reference sequence). V lost 8 bases, J lost 2 bases, and 10 bases lay in between. This CDR3 spans 12 amino acids.

This chain links TRBV7-8 with TRBJ1-5; D is ambiguous. Germline values: CDR1 SGHVS, CDR2 FQNEAQ. The germline V and J ends were trimmed by 6 bases and 0 bases, with 15 bases remaining between them. The CDR3 runs to 16 residues. The CDR3 DNA is TGTGCCAGCAGTCCATCAATTGACACTAGCAATCAGCCCCAGCATTTT. Its translation is CASSPSIDTSNQPQHF.

V is TRBV19 and J is TRBJ2-7, with TRBD1 identical over 7 bases. In germline, CDR1 is LNHDA, CDR2 SQIVND (reference sequence). This CDR3 spans 14 amino acids. The V and J ends lost 5 bases and 4 bases, in that order; junction bases with no gene match: 8. DNA of the CDR3: TGTGCCAGTAGTCCCGTGGGACAGAGATACGAGCAGTACTTC. Its translation is CASSPVGQRYEQYF.

This chain uses TRBV6-5 with TRBJ2-6; D is unresolved. The V end lost 6 bases, the J end lost 1 base, and 4 bases lay between the germline ends. Germline values: CDR1 MNHEY, CDR2 SVGAGI. The CDR3 runs to 13 residues. CDR3 in DNA: TGTGCCAGCAGAACATCTGGGGCCAACGTCCTGACTTTC. It translates to CASRTSGANVLTF.

This clone was recorded once. The V gene is TRBV29-1, the J gene TRBJ2-1, with 8 bases aligning to TRBD2. Germline lookup yields CDR1 SQVTM and CDR2 ANQGSEA. This CDR3 spans 16 amino acids. V was pared by 4 bases and J by 1 base, with 9 bases of the junction left unmatched. The CDR3 region is CSVAGLLAESYNEQFF. CDR3 sequence (DNA): TGCAGCGTTGCGGGTCTACTAGCGGAATCCTACAATGAGCAGTTCTTC.

The J gene is TRBJ2-7, the V gene TRBV27; D unresolved. Trimming cost V 0 bases and J 4 bases, with 10 bases left between them. The CDR3 spans 14 residues. Germline values: CDR1 MNHEY, CDR2 SMNVEV (reference sequence). The CDR3 DNA reads TGTGCCAGCAGTTTATCACCAGGTTGGTACGAGCAGTACTTC. Encoded protein: CASSLSPGWYEQYF.